This T cell receptor (beta chain) was documented in a study of CD8 T cells in Susac syndrome. Reverse transcription of roughly 0.5 to 1 ug RNA used random hexamers. Each CDR3 protein is one row after TCRdb ran MiXCR on the immunoSEQ multiplex PCR reads. This sample has 70,000 or so distinct CDR3 sequences, with more than 85% found just once. Germline trimming cut 2 bases from V and 6 bases from J; bases unmatched to any gene: 9. CDR1 is MNHEY and CDR2 is SVGEGT in the germline V gene. This CDR3 has 15 amino acids. The rearrangement uses TRBV6-2 or TRBV6-3 and TRBJ1-2; 7 nucleotides match TRBD1. The source is a human donor in good health. The sample was CD8+ T cells from PBMCs. The CDR3 nucleotides read TGTGCCAGCAGTTACCCAGCAGGGGGAGAGGATGGCTACACCTTC. This encodes CASSYPAGGEDGYTF.